This is a list of T cell receptor beta chains from one sample in a study of OX40 agonist ivuxolimab in advanced cancers. TCRdb's copy holds only in-frame clones and misses some; the assay was immunoSEQ multiplex PCR. Among some 65,000 clones listed, roughly 87% were seen once. Sample: CD4+ or CD8+ T cells sorted from blood, taken in a trial of the OX40 agonist ivuxolimab. These receptors were taken from an adult with an advanced solid tumor such as melanoma, head and neck, liver or kidney cancer. Both conserved end residues are part of each CDR3. Fields, in order: J gene, V gene, CDR3 protein.

TRBJ1-3 | TRBV7-2 | CASSEGQYLGNTIYF
TRBJ2-5 | TRBV28 | CASRNDRVETQYF
. | TRBV5-4 | CASSPRTDSYEQYF
TRBJ1-3 | TRBV5-4 | CASSQETGSGNTIYF
TRBJ2-7 | TRBV7-9 | CASSPGGTYEQYF
TRBJ2-1 | TRBV18 | CASSQTSANEQFF
TRBJ1-4 | TRBV5-4 | CASSHGAAATNEKLFF
TRBJ1-5 | TRBV7-3 | CASSLDRTDQPQHF
TRBJ1-2 | TRBV4-3 | CASSQDWEGGDLRGYTF
TRBJ2-4 | TRBV6-1 | CASSEKTVQFF
TRBJ2-7 | TRBV7-2 | CASSLKGGGGQYF
TRBJ2-5 | TRBV5-4 | CASSRGVGETQYF
TRBJ1-6 | TRBV10-1 | CASSDAGFNSPLHF
TRBJ2-5 | TRBV28 | CASSRGTETQYF
TRBJ2-7 | TRBV5-1 | CASSLESEGLAVYEQYF
TRBJ2-3 | TRBV16 | CASSLGTSGKDTQYF
TRBJ1-3 | TRBV11-2 | CASSDTRVPGNTIYF
TRBJ1-5 | TRBV19 | CASSISVSGRQPQHF
TRBJ1-5 | TRBV2 | CASSASRGDNQPQHF
TRBJ1-1 | TRBV7-6 | CASSFGPGNTEAFF
TRBJ1-2 | TRBV7-2 | CASSPSYTGRGNGYTF
TRBJ2-1 | TRBV7-9 | CASSSYSGSYNEQFF
TRBJ1-1 | TRBV6-5 | CASSYSIGARGTEAFF
TRBJ2-7 | TRBV28 | CASTPRGGSTYEQYF